This TCR beta chain was captured in a study of cytomegalovirus exposure and HLA in healthy donors. Note on this clone: Its antigen is unknown.

With 60 Vbeta and 13 Jbeta primers, the PCR was carried out. The protocol was immunoSEQ multiplex PCR, while the TCRdb copy is restricted to in-frame clones and leaves out a portion. Of 130,000 to 150,000 clones listed, around 79% are singletons. Germline V gene lookup returns CDR1 LGHNT and CDR2 FRNRAP. This CDR3 region has 15 residues. V lost 6 bases and J 7 bases, leaving 16 bases between the germline ends. General study findings and limits: Investigators reported approximately 150 TCR beta chains as tied to cytomegalovirus. It was reported that the classifier diagnosed cytomegalovirus status with high specificity and sensitivity in both the original and validation cohorts. When the data were analyzed later, several of the most significant clusters appeared to be linked to common viral pathogens.

The TCR originated in a man between 18 and 35 years old in good health and CMV-seronegative. The chain joins TRBV12-5 to TRBJ1-6, with D tentatively TRBD1 (5 bases). The material sequenced was PBMCs. CDR3 sequence: CASGPSRGVNSPLHF. As DNA, the CDR3 is TGTGCTAGTGGGCCCTCCCGGGGGGTCAATTCACCCCTCCACTTT.